The next 23 T cell receptor beta chains were all read from a single sample in a study of control samples from healthy donors and cancer patients. Using immunoSEQ multiplex PCR, the repertoire was profiled, and TCRdb retains in-frame clones only, with some absent. The sample includes some 49,000 clones, approximately 86% of them seen just once. The sample comprised PBMCs. These receptors originate from a woman in her forties or fifties with lung cancer.

The rearrangement links TRBV12-3 or TRBV12-4 to TRBJ2-7; D is uncertain. V gave up 3 bases and J gave up 3 bases, with 6 bases separating them. There are 12 residues in the CDR3. The CDR3 region is CASSFKRYEQYF. The CDR3 coding sequence is TGTGCCAGCAGTTTCAAACGCTACGAGCAGTACTTC.

CDR3 loop: CASSDPGSSGNTIYF. The CDR3 DNA reads TGTGCCAGCAGTGACCCAGGGAGCTCTGGAAACACCATATATTTT. V usage is TRBV28 and J usage is TRBJ1-3; D is perhaps TRBD1 (5 bases). V gave up 5 bases and J gave up 0 bases, with 11 bases separating them. The CDR3 extends over 15 amino acids. The germline gives CDR1 MDHEN, CDR2 SYDVKM.

The CDR3: CATSRTAGTGGEKLFF. The CDR3 DNA sequence: TGTGCCACCAGCAGAACCGCCGGGACAGGGGGCGAAAAACTGTTTTTT. The chain uses TRBV15 and TRBJ1-4, with 12 bases that match TRBD1. Germline V gene lookup returns CDR1 LNHNV and CDR2 YYDKDF (reference sequence). J was trimmed by 8 bases and V by 2 bases; bases with no gene match: 6. The CDR3 is 16 amino acids.

The chain is built from TRBV9 and TRBJ2-3; TRBD2 agrees at 12 bases. The V gene's germline CDR1 is SGDLS and CDR2 YYNGEE. The CDR3 spans 16 residues. J lost 6 bases, V lost 0 bases, and 5 bases had no gene match. The CDR3: CASSVGLAGAFDTQYF. For the CDR3, the DNA is TGTGCCAGCAGCGTAGGACTAGCGGGGGCCTTCGATACGCAGTATTTT.

J is TRBJ1-5 and V is TRBV6-1; D uncertain. V was trimmed by 1 base and J by 2 bases, leaving 12 bases between them. The CDR3 length is 16 residues. Germline assignment: CDR1 MNHNS and CDR2 SASEGT. The CDR3 region is CASSEGLRRGNQPQHF. In DNA form, the CDR3 reads TGTGCCAGCAGTGAAGGTTTAAGGAGGGGCAATCAGCCCCAGCATTTT.

V usage is TRBV4-1 and J usage is TRBJ2-6, with D perhaps TRBD1 (6 bases). Germline CDR1 and CDR2: MGHRA and YSYEKL. V was shortened by 2 bases and J by 3 bases, with 11 bases between the two germline ends. The CDR3 sequence is 16 residues long. The CDR3 coding sequence is TGCGCCAGCAGCCAATCTCAGGGGCTTGGGGCCAACGTCCTGACTTTC. Protein: CASSQSQGLGANVLTF.

This chain links TRBV11-3 with TRBJ2-7; D is possibly TRBD2 (5 bases). The V and J ends lost 0 bases and 5 bases respectively, with 14 bases between them. CDR3 length: 15 residues. The germline CDR1 and CDR2 sequences are SGHNT and YENEEA. The CDR3 nucleotides read TGTGCCAGCAGCTTAGATTTTCGGGGTAGGAACGAGCAGTACTTC. Protein sequence: CASSLDFRGRNEQYF.

The rearrangement joins TRBV7-9 to TRBJ1-2; D perhaps matches TRBD1 (6 bases). The CDR3 spans 15 residues. V was trimmed by 5 bases and J by 2 bases, leaving 15 bases between them. CDR1 and CDR2 from the germline V gene are SEHNR and FQNEAQ (reference sequence). The CDR3 here is CASSLNGQQNYGYTF. The CDR3 DNA is TGTGCCAGCAGCCTCAACGGACAGCAGAACTATGGCTACACCTTC.

The J gene is TRBJ2-4, the V gene TRBV7-9; D gene uncertain. The CDR3 is 14 amino acids. The germline gives CDR1 SEHNR, CDR2 FQNEAQ (reference sequence). Deletions cut 4 bases from V and 0 bases from J, with 7 bases between. CDR3 sequence (DNA): TGTGCCAGCAGCTCCATTTTAGCCAAAAACATTCAGTACTTC. Its translation: CASSSILAKNIQYF.

This clone was detected once. The chain carries TRBV7-2 and TRBJ2-1, with 7 bases aligning to TRBD1. This CDR3 contains 16 residues. The J segment lost 9 bases and the V segment lost 4 bases, leaving 15 bases of the junction unmatched. The germline gives CDR1 SGHTA, CDR2 FQGNSA. The CDR3 here is CASSWLVSTGSVEQFF. The DNA of the CDR3 is TGTGCCAGCAGCTGGCTGGTTTCGACAGGGAGTGTTGAGCAGTTCTTC.

The V call is TRBV28, the J call TRBJ1-5; TRBD1 agrees at 8 bases. The CDR3 totals 15 residues. Germline V lookup: CDR1 MDHEN, CDR2 SYDVKM. The trim removed 7 bases at V and 0 bases at J, leaving 5 bases unmatched. CDR3 residues: CASTADRDSNQPQHF. The CDR3 coding sequence is TGTGCCAGCACTGCGGACAGGGATAGCAATCAGCCCCAGCATTTT.

J is TRBJ2-7 and V is TRBV5-1; no clear D. The V and J ends lost 4 bases and 2 bases respectively, with 13 bases between them. The germline CDR1 and CDR2 sequences are SGHRS and YFSETQ. The CDR3 contains 14 residues. CDR3 nucleotides: TGCGCCAGCAGCGCGGACCGTGGTACCTACGAGCAGTACTTC. This translates into CASSADRGTYEQYF.

This clone has just one count. V usage is TRBV19 and J usage is TRBJ1-1; tentative D call: TRBD1 (5 bases). The CDR3 has 14 amino acids. The germline gives CDR1 LNHDA, CDR2 SQIVND (reference sequence). The ends were cut back, 1 base at V and 4 bases at J, with 10 bases in the middle. In DNA, the CDR3 is TGTGCCAGTAGTATAGTAGGGGCGAGCACTGAAGCTTTCTTT. Amino acid sequence: CASSIVGASTEAFF.

The chain has TRBV7-2 and TRBJ2-1; D gene uncertain. V was shortened by 1 base and J by 0 bases, with 7 bases between the two germline ends. The CDR3 runs 15 residues. From germline, CDR1 is SGHTA and CDR2 FQGNSA. In DNA form, the CDR3 reads TGTGCCAGCAGCTTAGTTCCAGTCTCCTACAATGAGCAGTTCTTC. Encoded protein: CASSLVPVSYNEQFF.

The chain links TRBV10-3 to TRBJ1-2, with 7 positions matching TRBD1. CDR3 length equals 14 residues. V lost 4 bases to trimming and J lost 7 bases; unmatched junction nucleotides: 9. Germline V gene data show CDR1 as ENHRY and CDR2 as SYGVKD. The CDR3, as DNA: TGTGCCATCAGTGCGGAACAGGGGTTTAGTGGCTACACCTTC. Protein: CAISAEQGFSGYTF.

The chain joins TRBV7-2 to TRBJ1-1; unclear D gene. The CDR3 extends over 14 amino acids. Germline assignment: CDR1 SGHTA and CDR2 FQGNSA. Trimming pared 0 bases from V and 1 base from J, leaving 6 bases between. In DNA form, the CDR3 reads TGTGCCAGCAGCTTAGCGGAAGCGAACACTGAAGCTTTCTTT. It codes for CASSLAEANTEAFF.

This chain links TRBV6-5 with TRBJ2-3, with D unclear. Trimming cost V 6 bases and J 1 base, with 8 bases left between them. CDR1 and CDR2 from the germline V gene are MNHEY and SVGAGI. The CDR3 is 13 amino acids. CDR3 in amino acids: CASRNSGTDTQYF. The CDR3 region has the DNA TGTGCCAGCAGAAATAGTGGCACAGATACGCAGTATTTT.

This sequence joins TRBV7-9 and TRBJ1-2, with D possibly being TRBD1 (5 bases). V lost 2 bases to trimming and J lost 8 bases, with 12 bases between them. The CDR3 loop spans 13 amino acids. CDR1 SEHNR and CDR2 FQNEAQ come from the germline V gene (reference sequence). The CDR3 loop reads CASSLQGTGGYTF. The CDR3 nucleotides are TGTGCCAGCAGCTTACAAGGGACGGGCGGCTACACCTTC.

This chain joins TRBV29-1 and TRBJ1-3; D perhaps matches TRBD1 (6 bases). The CDR3 has 12 amino acids. V shed 3 bases and J shed 5 bases, with 8 bases lying between them. Germline CDR1 reads SQVTM; CDR2 reads ANQGSEA. The CDR3: CSVEQGRNTIYF. In nucleotides, the CDR3 is TGCAGCGTTGAGCAGGGGAGAAACACCATATATTTT.

The chain recombines TRBV25-1 with TRBJ1-1; D is uncertain. Germline loops: CDR1 MGHDK, CDR2 SYGVNS. The CDR3 has 15 amino acids. The V and J ends lost 1 base and 6 bases respectively, with 15 bases between them. The CDR3 sequence is CASSESLGFASEAFF. The CDR3, as DNA: TGTGCCAGCAGTGAATCTTTAGGGTTTGCTTCTGAAGCTTTCTTT. Combining the CDR3 with reference TRBV25-1 and TRBJ1-1 gives the whole variable domain EADIYQTPRYLVIGTGKKITLECSQTMGHDKMYWYQQDPGMELHLIHYSYGVNSTEKGDLSSESTVSRIRTEHFPLTLESARPSHTSQYLCASSESLGFASEAFFGQGTRLTVV.

Regarding this clone: Sequence at one end of the junction differs from germline and may be a read error. Other DNA sequences within the sample encode an identical CDR3. The DNA of the CDR3 is TGTGCCAGCAGCTTGGATCCGGAGAACACTGAAGCCTTCTTT. Protein: CASSLDPENTEAFF. The chain links TRBV5-5 to TRBJ1-1; unclear D gene. There are 14 residues in the CDR3. Germline V gene data show CDR1 as SGHKS and CDR2 as YYEKEE (reference sequence). The full variable domain, with the rest looked up from reference TRBV5-5 and TRBJ1-1, is DAGVTQSPTHLIKTRGQQVTLRCSPISGHKSVSWYQQVLGQGPQFIFQYYEKEERGRGNFPDRFSARQFPNYSSELNVNALLLGDSALYLCASSLDPENTEAFFGQGTRLTVV.

Concerning this clone itself: Different DNA sequences within this sample yield the same CDR3. The chain recombines TRBV11-2 with TRBJ2-5; no clear D. The length of the CDR3 is 13 residues. With 5 bases removed from V and 1 base from J, the gap between germline ends came to 8 bases. Germline CDR1 and CDR2: SGHAT and FQNNGV. The CDR3 DNA is TGTGCCAGCAGCCCAAACTCCCAAGAGACCCAGTACTTC. Translated: CASSPNSQETQYF.

The chain recombines TRBV4-2 with TRBJ2-6, with TRBD2 identical over 8 bases. After removal of 0 bases from V and 0 bases from J, the junction contained 1 base not matched to a gene. The CDR3 runs 17 residues. Germline CDR1 reads LGHNA; CDR2 reads YNFKEQ. CDR3 in amino acids: CASSQDGTSSGANVLTF. The CDR3 coding sequence is TGTGCCAGCAGCCAAGATGGGACTAGCTCTGGGGCCAACGTCCTGACTTTC.